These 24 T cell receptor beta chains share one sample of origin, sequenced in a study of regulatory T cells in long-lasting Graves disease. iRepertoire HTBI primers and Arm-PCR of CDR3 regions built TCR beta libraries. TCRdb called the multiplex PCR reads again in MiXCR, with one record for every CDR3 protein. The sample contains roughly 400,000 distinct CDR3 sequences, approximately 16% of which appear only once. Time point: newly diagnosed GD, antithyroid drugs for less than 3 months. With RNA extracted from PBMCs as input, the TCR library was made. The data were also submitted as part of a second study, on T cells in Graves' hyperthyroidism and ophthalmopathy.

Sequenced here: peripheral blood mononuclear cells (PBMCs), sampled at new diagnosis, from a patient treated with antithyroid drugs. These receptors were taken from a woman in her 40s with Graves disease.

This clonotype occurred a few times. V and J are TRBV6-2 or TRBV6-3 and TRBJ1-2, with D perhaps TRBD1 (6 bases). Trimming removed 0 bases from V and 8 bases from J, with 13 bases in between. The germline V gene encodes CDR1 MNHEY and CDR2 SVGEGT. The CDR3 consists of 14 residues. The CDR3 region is CASSYSTGGGGYTF. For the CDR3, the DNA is TGTGCCAGCAGTTACTCGACTGGGGGCGGGGGCTACACCTTC.

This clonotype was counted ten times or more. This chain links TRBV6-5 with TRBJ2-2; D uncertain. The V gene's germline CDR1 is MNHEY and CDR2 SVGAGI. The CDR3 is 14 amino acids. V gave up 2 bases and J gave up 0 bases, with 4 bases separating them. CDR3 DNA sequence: TGTGCCAGCAGTTACGGGCCGAACACCGGGGAGCTGTTTTTT. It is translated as CASSYGPNTGELFF.

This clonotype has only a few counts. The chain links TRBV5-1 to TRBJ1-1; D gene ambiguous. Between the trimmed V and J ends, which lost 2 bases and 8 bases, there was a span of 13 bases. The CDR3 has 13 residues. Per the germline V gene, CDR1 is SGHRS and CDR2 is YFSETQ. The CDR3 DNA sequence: TGCGCCAGCAGCTTATCGTACGGGGAAGAAGCTTTCTTT. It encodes CASSLSYGEEAFF.

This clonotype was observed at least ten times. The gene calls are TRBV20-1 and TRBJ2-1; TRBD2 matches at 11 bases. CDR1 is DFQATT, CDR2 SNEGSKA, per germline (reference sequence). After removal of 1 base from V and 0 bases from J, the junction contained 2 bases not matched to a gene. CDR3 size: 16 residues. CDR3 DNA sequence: TGCAGTGCTAGAGCCCTAGCGGGAGGCTCCTACAATGAGCAGTTCTTC. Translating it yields CSARALAGGSYNEQFF.

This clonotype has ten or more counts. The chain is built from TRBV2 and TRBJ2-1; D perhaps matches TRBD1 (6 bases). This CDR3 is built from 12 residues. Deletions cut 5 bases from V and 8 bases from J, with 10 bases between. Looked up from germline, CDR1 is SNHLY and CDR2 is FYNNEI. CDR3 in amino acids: CASSLQGYEQFF. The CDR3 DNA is TGTGCCAGCAGTTTACAGGGCTATGAGCAGTTCTTC.

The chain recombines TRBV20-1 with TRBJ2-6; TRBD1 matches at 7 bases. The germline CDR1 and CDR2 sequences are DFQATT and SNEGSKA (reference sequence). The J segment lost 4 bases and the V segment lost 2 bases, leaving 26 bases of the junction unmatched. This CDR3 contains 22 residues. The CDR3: CSARKPDLPGGQQYYGANVLTF. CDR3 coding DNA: TGCAGTGCTAGAAAACCTGACCTTCCTGGGGGACAGCAGTATTACGGGGCCAACGTCCTGACTTTC.

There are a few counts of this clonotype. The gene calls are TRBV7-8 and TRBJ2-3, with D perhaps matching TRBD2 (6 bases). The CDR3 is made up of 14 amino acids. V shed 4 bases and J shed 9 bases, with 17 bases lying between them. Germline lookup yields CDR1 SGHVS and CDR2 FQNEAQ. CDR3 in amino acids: CASSSHPPRGTQYF. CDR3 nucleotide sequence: TGTGCCAGCAGCTCGCACCCCCCCCGGGGGACGCAGTATTTT.

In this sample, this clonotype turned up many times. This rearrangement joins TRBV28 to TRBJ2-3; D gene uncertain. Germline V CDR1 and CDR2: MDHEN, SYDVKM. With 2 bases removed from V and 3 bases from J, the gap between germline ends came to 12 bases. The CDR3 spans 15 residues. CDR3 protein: CASSLPTELTDTQYF. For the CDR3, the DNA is TGTGCCAGCAGTTTACCGACCGAGTTAACAGATACGCAGTATTTT.

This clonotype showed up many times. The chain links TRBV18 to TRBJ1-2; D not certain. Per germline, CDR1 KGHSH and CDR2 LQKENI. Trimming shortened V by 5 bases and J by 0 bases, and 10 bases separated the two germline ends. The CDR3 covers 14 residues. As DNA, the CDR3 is TGTGCCAGCTCAAGCCAGACACCTAACTATGGCTACACCTTC. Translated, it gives CASSSQTPNYGYTF.

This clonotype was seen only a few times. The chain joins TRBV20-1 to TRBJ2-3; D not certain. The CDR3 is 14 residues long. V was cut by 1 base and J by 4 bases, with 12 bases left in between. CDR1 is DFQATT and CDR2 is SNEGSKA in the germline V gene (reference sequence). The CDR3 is CSARVGSSADTQYF. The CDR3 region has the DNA TGCAGTGCTAGAGTGGGTAGTTCGGCAGATACGCAGTATTTT.

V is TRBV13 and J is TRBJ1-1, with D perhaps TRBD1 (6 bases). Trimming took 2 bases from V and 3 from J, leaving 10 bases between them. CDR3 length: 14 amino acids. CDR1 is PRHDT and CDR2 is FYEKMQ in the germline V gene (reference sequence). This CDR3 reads CASSLIQGDTEAFF. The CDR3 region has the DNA TGTGCCAGCAGCTTAATACAGGGCGACACTGAAGCTTTCTTT.

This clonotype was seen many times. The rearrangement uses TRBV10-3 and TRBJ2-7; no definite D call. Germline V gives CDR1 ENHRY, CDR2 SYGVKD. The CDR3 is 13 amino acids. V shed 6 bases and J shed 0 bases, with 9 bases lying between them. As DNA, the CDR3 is TGTGCCATCAGGAATACGAGCTCCTACGAGCAGTACTTC. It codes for CAIRNTSSYEQYF.

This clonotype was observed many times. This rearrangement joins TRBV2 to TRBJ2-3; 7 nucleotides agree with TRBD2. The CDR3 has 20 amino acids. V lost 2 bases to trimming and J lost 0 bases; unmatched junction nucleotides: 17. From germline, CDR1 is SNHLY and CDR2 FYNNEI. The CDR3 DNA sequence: TGTGCCAGCAGTGAAAGAGGTAGCGGGCTTGTGTTTAAGAGCACAGATACGCAGTATTTT. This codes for CASSERGSGLVFKSTDTQYF.

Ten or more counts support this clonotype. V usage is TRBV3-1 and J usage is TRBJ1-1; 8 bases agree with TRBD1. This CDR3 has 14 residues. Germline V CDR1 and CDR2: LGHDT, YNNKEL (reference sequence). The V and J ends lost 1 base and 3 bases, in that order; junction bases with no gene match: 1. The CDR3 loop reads CASSQGQGHTEAFF. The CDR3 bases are TGTGCCAGCAGCCAAGGACAGGGGCACACTGAAGCTTTCTTT. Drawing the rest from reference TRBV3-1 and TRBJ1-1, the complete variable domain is DTAVSQTPKYLVTQMGNDKSIKCEQNLGHDTMYWYKQDSKKFLKIMFSYNNKELIINETVPNRFSPKSPDKAHLNLHINSLELGDSAVYFCASSQGQGHTEAFFGQGTRLTVV.

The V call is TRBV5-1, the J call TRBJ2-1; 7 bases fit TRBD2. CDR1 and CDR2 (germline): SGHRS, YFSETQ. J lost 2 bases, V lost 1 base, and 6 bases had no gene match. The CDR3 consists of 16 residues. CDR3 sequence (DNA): TGCGCCAGCAGCTTGAACTACGGGACTACCTACAATGAGCAGTTCTTC. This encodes CASSLNYGTTYNEQFF.

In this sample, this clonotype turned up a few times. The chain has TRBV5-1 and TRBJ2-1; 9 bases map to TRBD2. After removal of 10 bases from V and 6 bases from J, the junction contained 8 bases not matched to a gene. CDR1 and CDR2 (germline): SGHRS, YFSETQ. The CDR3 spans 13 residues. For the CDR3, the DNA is TGCGCCTCGGGGCGGGAGGGTTCCAATGAGCAGTTCTTC. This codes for CASGREGSNEQFF.

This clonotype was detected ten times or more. The CDR3 region is CASGEGLAYEQYF. The CDR3 coding sequence is TGTGCTAGTGGTGAGGGACTAGCCTACGAGCAGTACTTC. The chain couples TRBV12-5 to TRBJ2-7; 8 nucleotides agree with TRBD2. Unmatched junction bases numbered 2, after V lost 5 bases and J lost 2 bases. This CDR3 spans 13 amino acids. CDR1 and CDR2 from the germline V gene are LGHNT and FRNRAP.

The CDR3 loop reads CSARQLAGGYNEQFF. CDR3 sequence (DNA): TGCAGTGCTAGACAACTAGCGGGGGGCTACAATGAGCAGTTCTTC. The chain links TRBV20-1 to TRBJ2-1; TRBD2 aligns across 12 bases. The ends lost 2 bases at V and 3 bases at J; junction bases unmatched: 2. Germline values: CDR1 DFQATT, CDR2 SNEGSKA (reference sequence). This CDR3 has 15 amino acids.

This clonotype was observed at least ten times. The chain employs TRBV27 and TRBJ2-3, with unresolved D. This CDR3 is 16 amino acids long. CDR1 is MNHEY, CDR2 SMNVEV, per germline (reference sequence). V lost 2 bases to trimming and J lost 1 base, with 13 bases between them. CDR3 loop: CASSLRVSVRTDTQYF. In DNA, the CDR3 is TGTGCCAGCAGTTTAAGAGTGTCAGTACGCACAGATACGCAGTATTTT.

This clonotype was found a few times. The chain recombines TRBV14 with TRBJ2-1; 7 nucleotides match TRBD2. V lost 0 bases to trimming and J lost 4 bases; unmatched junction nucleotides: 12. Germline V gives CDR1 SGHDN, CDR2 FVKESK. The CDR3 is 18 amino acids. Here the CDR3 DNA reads TGTGCCAGCAGCCAAGATTGGAGATGGGGGGGGACTTACAATGAGCAGTTCTTC. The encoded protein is CASSQDWRWGGTYNEQFF.

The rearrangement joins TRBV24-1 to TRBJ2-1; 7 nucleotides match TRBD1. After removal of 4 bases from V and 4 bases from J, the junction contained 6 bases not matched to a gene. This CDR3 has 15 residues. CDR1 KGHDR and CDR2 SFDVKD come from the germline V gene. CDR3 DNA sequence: TGTGCCACCAGTGACCTGACAGGGAAATACAATGAGCAGTTCTTC. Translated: CATSDLTGKYNEQFF.

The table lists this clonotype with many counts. The CDR3 sequence: CSVEPGKETQYF. The CDR3, as DNA: TGCAGCGTTGAGCCTGGGAAAGAGACCCAGTACTTC. The J gene is TRBJ2-5, the V gene TRBV29-1; D unresolved. This CDR3 spans 12 amino acids. From germline, CDR1 is SQVTM and CDR2 ANQGSEA. Trimming cost V 3 bases and J 3 bases, with 8 bases left between them.

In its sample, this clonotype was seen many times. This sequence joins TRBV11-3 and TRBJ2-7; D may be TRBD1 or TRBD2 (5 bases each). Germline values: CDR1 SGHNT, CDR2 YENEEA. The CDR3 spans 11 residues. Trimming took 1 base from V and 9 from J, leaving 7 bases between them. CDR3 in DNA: TGTGCCAGCAGCTTAGCGGGACGGCAGTACTTC. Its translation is CASSLAGRQYF.

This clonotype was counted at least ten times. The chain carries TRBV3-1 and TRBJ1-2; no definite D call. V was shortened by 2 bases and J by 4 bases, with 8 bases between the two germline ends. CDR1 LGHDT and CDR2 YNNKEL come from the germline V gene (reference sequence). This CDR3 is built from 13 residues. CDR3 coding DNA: TGTGCCAGCAGCCAACAAGACTCCTATGGCTACACCTTC. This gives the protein CASSQQDSYGYTF. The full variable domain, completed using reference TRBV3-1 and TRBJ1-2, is DTAVSQTPKYLVTQMGNDKSIKCEQNLGHDTMYWYKQDSKKFLKIMFSYNNKELIINETVPNRFSPKSPDKAHLNLHINSLELGDSAVYFCASSQQDSYGYTFGSGTRLTVV.